This is a list of T cell receptor beta chains from one sample in a study of control samples from healthy donors and cancer patients. The protocol was immunoSEQ multiplex PCR, while the TCRdb copy is restricted to in-frame clones and leaves out a portion. Altogether 130,000 to 150,000 clones are present, under 90% being singletons, with the ten largest covering less than 5.5%. The sample taken for sequencing was blood. The source is a man aged 30 to 45 in good health. Each CDR3 is given with its conserved first and last residue. D genes are given only for firm matches. Clone size is shown for a subset of rows, as once, few, many or a class of expanded clone.

>TRBV29-1|TRBJ1-1|-|-
CSVGGQTEAFF
TGCAGCGTTGGTGGGCAGACTGAAGCTTTCTTT
>TRBV25-1|TRBJ1-6|-|-
CASSRREGGSYNSPLHF
TGTGCCAGCAGTCGTCGAGAGGGGGGGTCGTATAATTCACCCCTCCACTTT
>TRBV5-6|TRBJ1-2|-|-
CASSLVGPRGGYTF
TGTGCCAGCAGCTTGGTGGGACCCCGGGGTGGCTACACCTTC
>TRBV15|TRBJ2-1|-|-
CATSRDVAGAYNEQFF
TGTGCCACCAGCAGAGATGTGGCAGGAGCCTACAATGAGCAGTTCTTC
>TRBV19|TRBJ1-2|-|-
CASSIVGGNSETSLVGYTF
TGTGCCAGTAGTATAGTCGGTGGGAACAGTGAAACGAGTTTAGTTGGCTACACCTTC
>TRBV5-1|TRBJ2-5|-|-
CASSSGTIQETQYF
TGCGCCAGCAGTTCCGGGACAATACAAGAGACCCAGTACTTC
>TRBV7-6|TRBJ2-3|-|TRBD1
CASSLGGQPTDTQYF
TGTGCCAGCAGCTTAGGGGGACAGCCCACAGATACGCAGTATTTT
>TRBV6-6|TRBJ1-1|-|TRBD1
CASSRALPGQGASEAFF
TGTGCCAGCAGTCGAGCTCTACCGGGACAGGGGGCCTCTGAAGCTTTCTTT
>TRBV4-2|TRBJ1-2|-|TRBD1
CASGPPGQGAGGYTF
TGTGCCAGTGGCCCTCCGGGACAGGGGGCGGGTGGCTACACCTTC
>TRBV7-3|TRBJ1-5|-|-
CARDHQPQHF
TGTGCCAGGGACCATCAGCCCCAGCATTTT
>TRBV19|TRBJ2-1|-|TRBD2
CASSLTAGTSANNEQFF
TGTGCCAGTAGTTTGACCGCCGGGACTAGCGCGAACAATGAGCAGTTCTTC
>TRBV7-3|TRBJ2-7|-|TRBD2
CASSLATSGRAAEQYF
TGTGCCAGCAGCTTAGCCACAAGCGGGAGGGCTGCGGAGCAGTACTTC
>TRBV4-1|TRBJ1-4|-|-
CASSQQAAAEKLFF
TGCGCCAGCAGCCAACAAGCAGCGGCTGAAAAACTGTTTTTT
>TRBV5-1|TRBJ1-3|-|TRBD1
CASSSTGAGNTIYF
TGCGCCAGCAGCTCCACAGGGGCTGGAAACACCATATATTTT
>TRBV7-2|TRBJ1-5|few|-
CASSLQGNQPQHF
TGTGCCAGCAGCTTACAGGGGAATCAGCCCCAGCATTTT
>TRBV30|TRBJ2-7|-|-
CAWSQGGYEQYF
TGTGCCTGGAGTCAGGGAGGTTACGAGCAGTACTTC
>TRBV19|TRBJ1-2|once|-
CASSNPGWIYGYTF
TGTGCCAGTAGTAATCCAGGGTGGATCTATGGCTACACCTTC
>TRBV3-1/TRBV3-2|TRBJ2-2|-|TRBD2
CASSQVGGGTGELFF
TGTGCCAGCAGCCAAGTTGGCGGGGGCACCGGGGAGCTGTTTTTT
>TRBV18|TRBJ1-1|-|-
CASSPPGRGAEAFF
TGTGCCAGCTCACCACCGGGTAGGGGTGCTGAAGCTTTCTTT
>TRBV6-5|TRBJ2-1|-|TRBD1
CASRGQVNSYNEQFF
TGTGCCAGCAGGGGACAGGTTAACTCCTACAATGAGCAGTTCTTC
>TRBV9|TRBJ1-4|-|TRBD1
CASSGRDRGSKGNEKLFF
TGTGCCAGCAGCGGACGGGACAGGGGAAGCAAGGGTAATGAAAAACTGTTTTTT
>TRBV29-1|TRBJ1-1|-|TRBD1
CSVERLRTGSMNTEAFF
TGCAGCGTTGAGCGATTGCGGACAGGGTCCATGAACACTGAAGCTTTCTTT
>TRBV3-1/TRBV3-2|TRBJ1-4|-|-
CASSQDRRQAPQGKLFF
TGTGCCAGCAGCCAAGATCGGCGACAGGCACCCCAGGGAAAACTGTTTTTT
>TRBV5-1|TRBJ2-7|-|-
CASSGDSLYEQYF
TGCGCCAGCAGCGGGGACTCCCTCTACGAGCAGTACTTC
>TRBV5-8|TRBJ1-2|-|-
CASSLDPGNYGYTF
TGTGCCAGCAGCTTGGATCCGGGTAACTATGGCTACACCTTC
>TRBV9|TRBJ2-5|-|-
CASSALLGRAEETQYF
TGTGCCAGCAGCGCCCTCTTGGGACGAGCGGAGGAGACCCAGTACTTC
>TRBV4-3|TRBJ1-4|-|-
CASSQDLGATNEKLFF
TGCGCCAGCAGCCAAGATTTGGGAGCAACTAATGAAAAACTGTTTTTT
>TRBV9|TRBJ2-3|-|TRBD2
CASSVGLAAPDTQYF
TGTGCCAGCAGCGTCGGACTAGCGGCCCCAGATACGCAGTATTTT
>TRBV7-9|TRBJ1-2|-|TRBD1
CASSLERGQGGYTF
TGTGCCAGCAGCTTAGAGAGGGGGCAGGGTGGCTACACCTTC
>TRBV30|TRBJ1-5|-|-
CAWSPDNYSNQPQHF
TGTGCCTGGAGTCCAGATAACTATAGCAATCAGCCCCAGCATTTT
>TRBV15|TRBJ2-3|once|-
CATSRDDRGAADTQYF
TGTGCCACCAGCAGAGATGACCGGGGGGCAGCAGATACGCAGTATTTT
>TRBV9|TRBJ1-3|-|TRBD1
CASSAKTGAGNTIYF
TGTGCCAGCAGCGCCAAGACAGGGGCTGGAAACACCATATATTTT
>TRBV19|TRBJ2-2|-|-
CASSPTASSPGELFF
TGTGCCAGTAGTCCCACGGCCAGCTCCCCCGGGGAGCTGTTTTTT
>TRBV19|TRBJ2-7|-|TRBD2
CASSRLGGSGRKDEQYF
TGTGCCAGTAGTAGATTGGGTGGTAGCGGGAGGAAAGACGAGCAGTACTTC
>TRBV19|TRBJ2-7|-|TRBD1
CASSIGTGGDIYEQYF
TGTGCCAGTAGTATAGGGACAGGGGGCGATATCTACGAGCAGTACTTC
>TRBV6-5|TRBJ2-7|-|TRBD1
CASRKTGGVYEQYF
TGTGCCAGCAGAAAGACAGGGGGGGTCTACGAGCAGTACTTC
>TRBV7-9|TRBJ2-7|-|TRBD2
CASSRLAGIHEQYF
TGTGCCAGCAGCCGACTAGCGGGAATTCACGAGCAGTACTTC
>TRBV25-1|TRBJ1-5|-|TRBD1
CASSRTGGNQPQHF
TGTGCCAGCAGCCGGACAGGGGGCAATCAGCCCCAGCATTTT
>TRBV29-1|TRBJ2-3|-|-
CSVEEAGRDTQYF
TGCAGCGTTGAAGAGGCGGGGAGAGATACGCAGTATTTT
>TRBV6-5|TRBJ2-7|-|TRBD2
CASSYGGGGYEQYF
TGTGCCAGCAGTTACGGGGGGGGAGGCTACGAGCAGTACTTC
>TRBV6-2/TRBV6-3|TRBJ2-3|-|-
CASSVLGGALTTQYF
TGTGCCAGCAGTGTTCTTGGGGGGGCCCTAACTACGCAGTATTTT
>TRBV3-1/TRBV3-2|TRBJ2-2|-|-
CASSPLIGCSGELFF
TGTGCCAGCAGCCCCCTTATTGGGTGCAGCGGGGAGCTGTTTTTT
>TRBV7-2|TRBJ1-2|once|-
CASSLGGGVNYGYTF
TGTGCCAGCAGCTTAGGGGGTGGGGTTAACTATGGCTACACCTTC
>TRBV19|TRBJ2-1|-|-
CASSPDSGFGSDEQFF
TGTGCCAGTAGTCCCGACAGTGGTTTCGGGTCGGATGAGCAGTTCTTC
>TRBV4-3|TRBJ2-6|once|TRBD1
CASSQDWTGAGGANVLTF
TGCGCCAGCAGCCAAGATTGGACAGGGGCTGGTGGGGCCAACGTCCTGACTTTC
>TRBV5-8|TRBJ1-2|-|-
CASSLEGRTYGYTF
TGTGCCAGCAGCTTGGAGGGCCGGACCTATGGCTACACCTTC
>TRBV6-2/TRBV6-3|TRBJ2-7|-|TRBD1
CASSGTGGIYEQYF
TGTGCCAGCAGTGGGACAGGGGGGATCTACGAGCAGTACTTC
>TRBV7-2|TRBJ1-1|-|-
CASSKSSEAFF
TGTGCCAGCAGCAAATCCTCTGAAGCTTTCTTT
>TRBV7-2|TRBJ2-5|-|TRBD2
CASSLAGRGETQYF
TGTGCCAGCAGCTTAGCGGGGAGGGGAGAGACCCAGTACTTC
>TRBV6-5|TRBJ2-7|-|TRBD1
CASSSVTGVYEQYF
TGTGCCAGCAGTTCTGTTACAGGGGTTTACGAGCAGTACTTC
>TRBV6-6|TRBJ1-3|-|-
CASSYSGNTIYF
TGTGCCAGCAGTTACTCCGGAAACACCATATATTTT
>TRBV3-1/TRBV3-2|TRBJ2-7|-|-
CASSQKGGDWDSWCGEQYF
TGTGCCAGCAGCCAAAAGGGGGGAGACTGGGACTCCTGGTGCGGCGAGCAGTACTTC
>TRBV10-3|TRBJ2-5|-|-
CAISEGAREETQYF
TGTGCCATCAGTGAAGGCGCCAGGGAGGAGACCCAGTACTTC